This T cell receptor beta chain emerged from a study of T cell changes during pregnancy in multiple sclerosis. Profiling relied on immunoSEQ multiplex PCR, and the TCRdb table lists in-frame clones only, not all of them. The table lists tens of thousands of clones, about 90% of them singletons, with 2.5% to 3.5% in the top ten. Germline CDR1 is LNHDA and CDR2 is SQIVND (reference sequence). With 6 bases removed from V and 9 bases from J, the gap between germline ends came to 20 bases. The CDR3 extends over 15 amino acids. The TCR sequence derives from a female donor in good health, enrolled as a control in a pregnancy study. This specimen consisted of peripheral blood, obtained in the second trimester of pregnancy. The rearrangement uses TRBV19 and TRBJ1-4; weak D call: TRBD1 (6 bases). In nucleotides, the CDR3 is TGTGCCAGTAGCGACCAGGGCGGGGGCCAGAAAAAACTGTTTTTT. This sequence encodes CASSDQGGGQKKLFF.